The 15 T cell receptor beta chains given below trace back to one sample, sequenced in a study of Ad26.COV2.S vaccination and SARS-CoV-2 variants. TCRdb keeps only in-frame clones here, not all; method: immunoSEQ multiplex PCR. This sample yields around 420,000 clones, of which roughly 90% are seen a single time; 3.5% to 4% belongs to the top ten. This sample's treatment: roughly 18 received Ad26.COV2.S at low or high dose, single or two shots; about 5 received placebo; per-sample allocation not given. At day 63 after the first vaccine or placebo injection, samples were drawn. The source material was peripheral blood, sampled in a trial of Ad26.COV2.S vaccine versus placebo. Source of these receptors: a person between 18 and 65 years old who received the Ad26.COV2.S COVID-19 vaccine or a placebo.

The chain employs TRBV28 and TRBJ2-7; D may be TRBD1 or TRBD2 (5 bases each). The germline CDR1 and CDR2 sequences are MDHEN and SYDVKM. The V end was cut by 6 bases, the J end by 4 bases, with 22 bases between. The CDR3 spans 16 residues. The CDR3 is CASSPPKVVGEYEQYF. The CDR3, as DNA: TGTGCCAGCAGCCCCCCAAAGGTAGTGGGGGAATACGAGCAGTACTTC.

The chain couples TRBV20-1 to TRBJ1-2, with D unresolved. Germline V gene data show CDR1 as DFQATT and CDR2 as SNEGSKA (reference sequence). V dropped 3 bases and J dropped 8 bases, with 10 bases sitting between them. The CDR3 contains 11 residues. Here the CDR3 DNA reads TGCAGTGCTAGGGCCCCTGAGGGCTACACCTTC. Its translation is CSARAPEGYTF.

V is TRBV19 and J is TRBJ1-4, with D possibly matching TRBD1 (5 bases). This CDR3 comprises 17 residues. Per germline, CDR1 LNHDA and CDR2 SQIVND (reference sequence). V lost 3 bases, J lost 2 bases, and 16 bases lay in between. The CDR3 sequence is CASSIDKGLRTNEKLFF. Here the CDR3 DNA reads TGTGCCAGTAGTATCGATAAGGGGCTTCGGACTAATGAAAAACTGTTTTTT.

The chain combines TRBV28 with TRBJ2-5; D is ambiguous. Germline V gene lookup returns CDR1 MDHEN and CDR2 SYDVKM. The V end lost 7 bases, the J end lost 2 bases, and 8 bases lay between the germline ends. CDR3 length equals 12 residues. CDR3 bases: TGTGCCAGCATATCAAGGCAAGAGACCCAGTACTTC. This translates into CASISRQETQYF.

The gene calls are TRBV9 and TRBJ2-2; 10 bases are shared with TRBD1. This CDR3 has 16 residues. Germline assignment: CDR1 SGDLS and CDR2 YYNGEE. Germline trimming cut 3 bases from V and 6 bases from J; bases unmatched to any gene: 8. This chain's CDR3 is CASSDSGQGKSGELFF. CDR3 DNA sequence: TGTGCCAGCAGCGACTCGGGACAGGGGAAGTCCGGGGAGCTGTTTTTT.

The rearrangement links TRBV27 to TRBJ2-3, with D hard to call. The CDR3 loop spans 13 amino acids. V lost 3 bases, J lost 6 bases, and 10 bases lay in between. Germline assignment: CDR1 MNHEY and CDR2 SMNVEV (reference sequence). The CDR3 coding sequence is TGTGCCAGCAGTTTCTTACCCGGGGATACGCAGTATTTT. This codes for CASSFLPGDTQYF.

V usage is TRBV7-2 and J usage is TRBJ2-2; weak D call: TRBD2 (6 bases). Trimming took off 3 bases at V and 2 bases at J, with 7 bases between the two ends. Germline CDR1 is SGHTA and CDR2 is FQGNSA. The CDR3 has 14 amino acids. CDR3 sequence reads: CASSLGLNTGELFF. Here the CDR3 DNA reads TGTGCCAGCAGCTTGGGACTCAACACCGGGGAGCTGTTTTTT.

Comment on this clone: The sample carries other DNA sequences with the same CDR3. The chain couples TRBV30 to TRBJ1-5; D is uncertain. The V end lost 3 bases, the J end lost 2 bases, and 5 bases lay between the germline ends. CDR1 is GTSNPN and CDR2 is SVGIG in the germline V gene (reference sequence). The CDR3 length is 12 residues. The CDR3 region has the DNA TGTGCCTGGAGCTCGGGCAATCAGCCCCAGCATTTT. Translated: CAWSSGNQPQHF.

Only a few counts were recorded for this clone. This chain uses TRBV5-1 with TRBJ2-7; TRBD2 is a possible D gene (5 bases). Trimming took 0 bases from V and 5 from J, leaving 9 bases between them. The CDR3 is 13 residues long. Looked up from germline, CDR1 is SGHRS and CDR2 is YFSETQ. CDR3 coding DNA: TGCGCCAGCAGCTTGGTATTGGAGGACGAGCAGTACTTC. Its protein product is CASSLVLEDEQYF.

The chain is built from TRBV4-1 and TRBJ1-1; a possible D gene is TRBD1 (5 bases). Germline CDR1 MGHRA, CDR2 YSYEKL. This CDR3 region has 15 residues. The germline V and J ends were trimmed by 1 base and 11 bases, with 20 bases remaining between them. This CDR3 is CASSQVNWGGVRAFF. The CDR3 bases are TGCGCCAGCAGCCAAGTAAATTGGGGGGGGGTTCGGGCTTTCTTT.

This clone has a single count. The chain is built from TRBV6-4 and TRBJ1-6; no clear D. The CDR3 spans 13 residues. Trimming took off 3 bases at V and 3 bases at J, with 3 bases between the two ends. Germline-derived CDR1 and CDR2 are MRHNA and SNTAGT. CDR3 loop: CASSDHYNSPLHF. The CDR3 bases are TGTGCCAGCAGTGATCACTATAATTCACCCCTCCACTTT.

The V and J genes are TRBV7-9 and TRBJ2-3; no clear D. The germline gives CDR1 SEHNR, CDR2 FQNEAQ (reference sequence). Deletions cut 1 base from V and 2 bases from J, with 7 bases between. The CDR3 spans 14 residues. The CDR3 protein is CASSLDSATDTQYF. The DNA of the CDR3 is TGTGCCAGCAGCTTAGACAGTGCCACAGATACGCAGTATTTT. Full variable domain (missing parts from reference TRBV7-9 and TRBJ2-3): DTGVSQNPRHKITKRGQNVTFRCDPISEHNRLYWYRQTLGQGPEFLTYFQNEAQLEKSRLLSDRFSAERPKGSFSTLEIQRTEQGDSAMYLCASSLDSATDTQYFGPGTRLTVL.

V and J are TRBV5-1 and TRBJ1-4, with D possibly TRBD1 on 5 matching bases. The germline V gene encodes CDR1 SGHRS and CDR2 YFSETQ. Trimming removed 2 bases at V and 4 bases at J, with 12 bases between. This CDR3 spans 15 amino acids. CDR3 sequence: CASSFGGGGNEKLFF. The CDR3 DNA reads TGCGCCAGCAGCTTCGGGGGAGGTGGTAATGAAAAACTGTTTTTT.

The chain recombines TRBV19 with TRBJ2-2; the D call may be TRBD1 or TRBD2 (7 bases each). The CDR3 totals 13 residues. Between the trimmed V and J ends, which lost 10 bases and 6 bases, there was a span of 15 bases. The germline gives CDR1 LNHDA, CDR2 SQIVND (reference sequence). CDR3: CAIPGRGPGELFF. DNA for the CDR3: TGTGCCATCCCAGGGAGGGGGCCCGGGGAGCTGTTTTTT. The complete variable domain, with remaining parts taken from reference TRBV19 and TRBJ2-2, reads DGGITQSPKYLFRKEGQNVTLSCEQNLNHDAMYWYRQDPGQGLRLIYYSQIVNDFQKGDIAEGYSVSREKKESFPLTVTSAQKNPTAFYLCAIPGRGPGELFFGEGSRLTVL.

V gene TRBV10-3 combines with J gene TRBJ2-2, with D maybe TRBD2 (5 bases). CDR1 is ENHRY, CDR2 SYGVKD, per germline. V was trimmed by 11 bases and J by 2 bases, leaving 18 bases between them. This CDR3 is 15 amino acids long. The CDR3 DNA follows: TGTGCCGGCACCGGGAACCCGGACAACACCGGGGAGCTGTTTTTT. Translated: CAGTGNPDNTGELFF.